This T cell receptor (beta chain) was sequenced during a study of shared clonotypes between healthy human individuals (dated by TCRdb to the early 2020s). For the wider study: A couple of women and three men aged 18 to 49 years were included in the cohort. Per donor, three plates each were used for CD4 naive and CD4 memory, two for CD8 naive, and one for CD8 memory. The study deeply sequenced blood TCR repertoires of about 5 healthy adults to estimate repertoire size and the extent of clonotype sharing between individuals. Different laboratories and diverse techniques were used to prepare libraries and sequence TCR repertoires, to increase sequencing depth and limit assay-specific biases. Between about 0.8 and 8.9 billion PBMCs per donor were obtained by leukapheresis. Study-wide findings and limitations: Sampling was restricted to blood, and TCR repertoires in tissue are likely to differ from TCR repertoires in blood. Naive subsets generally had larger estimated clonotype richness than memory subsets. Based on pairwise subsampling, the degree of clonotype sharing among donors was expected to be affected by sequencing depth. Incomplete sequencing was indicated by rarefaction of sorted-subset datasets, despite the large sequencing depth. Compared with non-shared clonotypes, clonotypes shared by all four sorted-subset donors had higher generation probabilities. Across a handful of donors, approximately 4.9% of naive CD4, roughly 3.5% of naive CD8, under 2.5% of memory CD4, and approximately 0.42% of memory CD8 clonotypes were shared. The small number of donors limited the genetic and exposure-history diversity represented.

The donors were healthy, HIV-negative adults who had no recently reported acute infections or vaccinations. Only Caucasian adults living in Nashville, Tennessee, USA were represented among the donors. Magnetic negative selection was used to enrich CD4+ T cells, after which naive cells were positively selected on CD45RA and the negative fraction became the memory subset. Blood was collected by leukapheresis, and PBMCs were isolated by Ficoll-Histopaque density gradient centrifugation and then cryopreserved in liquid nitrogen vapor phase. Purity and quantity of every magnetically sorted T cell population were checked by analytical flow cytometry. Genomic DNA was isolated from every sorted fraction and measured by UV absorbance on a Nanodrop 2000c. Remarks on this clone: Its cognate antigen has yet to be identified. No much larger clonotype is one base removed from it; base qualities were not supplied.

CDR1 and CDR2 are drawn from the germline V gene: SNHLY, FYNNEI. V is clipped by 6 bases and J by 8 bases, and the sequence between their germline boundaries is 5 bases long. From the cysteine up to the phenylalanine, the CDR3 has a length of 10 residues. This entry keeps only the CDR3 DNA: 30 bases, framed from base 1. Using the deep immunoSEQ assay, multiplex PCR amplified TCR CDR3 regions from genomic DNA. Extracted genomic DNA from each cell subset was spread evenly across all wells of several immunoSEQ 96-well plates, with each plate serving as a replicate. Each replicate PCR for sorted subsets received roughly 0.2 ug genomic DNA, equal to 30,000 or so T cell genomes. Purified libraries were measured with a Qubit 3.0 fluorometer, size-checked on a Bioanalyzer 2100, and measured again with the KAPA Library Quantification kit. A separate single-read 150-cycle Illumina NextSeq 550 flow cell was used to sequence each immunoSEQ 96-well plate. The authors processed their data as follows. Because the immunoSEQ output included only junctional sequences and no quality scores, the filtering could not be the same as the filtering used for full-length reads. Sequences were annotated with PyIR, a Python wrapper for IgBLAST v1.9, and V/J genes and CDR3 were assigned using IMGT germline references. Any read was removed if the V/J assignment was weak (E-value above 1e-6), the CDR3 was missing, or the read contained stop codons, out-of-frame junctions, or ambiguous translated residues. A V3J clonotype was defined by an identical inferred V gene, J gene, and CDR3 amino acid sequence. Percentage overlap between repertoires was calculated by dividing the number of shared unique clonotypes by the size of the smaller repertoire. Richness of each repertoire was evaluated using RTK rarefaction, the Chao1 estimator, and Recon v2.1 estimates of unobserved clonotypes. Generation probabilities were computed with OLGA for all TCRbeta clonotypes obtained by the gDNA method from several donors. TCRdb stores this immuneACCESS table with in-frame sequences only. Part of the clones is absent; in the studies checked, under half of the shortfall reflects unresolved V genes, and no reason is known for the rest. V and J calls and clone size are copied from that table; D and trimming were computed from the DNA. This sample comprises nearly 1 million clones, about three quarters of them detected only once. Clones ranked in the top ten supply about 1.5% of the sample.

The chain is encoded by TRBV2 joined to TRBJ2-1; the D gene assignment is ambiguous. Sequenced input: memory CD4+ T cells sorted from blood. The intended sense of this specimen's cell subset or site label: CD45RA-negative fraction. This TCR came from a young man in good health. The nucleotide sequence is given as TGTGCCAGCAGGCGGTATGAGCAGTTCTTC. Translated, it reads CASRRYEQFF.